Listed here are 2 T cell receptor beta chains from one sample, sequenced in a study of cytomegalovirus exposure and HLA in healthy donors. The PCR ran on 60 Vbeta and 13 Jbeta primers. The method was immunoSEQ multiplex PCR; TCRdb's version includes in-frame clones alone and lacks a portion of them. The sample contains some 130,000 clones, roughly 78% of which appear only once. The sample comprised PBMCs. The receptors originated from a man between 50 and 59 years old in good health and CMV-seropositive.

The chain has TRBV19 and TRBJ1-1; TRBD1 might be the D (5 bases). This CDR3 is 14 amino acids long. The V gene lost 3 bases and the J gene lost 0 bases, with 8 bases spanning the gap. CDR1 LNHDA and CDR2 SQIVND come from the germline V gene (reference sequence). The CDR3 DNA follows: TGTGCCAGTAGTATCGACAGTATGAACACTGAAGCTTTCTTT. It yields the protein CASSIDSMNTEAFF.

This chain joins TRBV4-3 and TRBJ1-2, with D perhaps matching TRBD1 (6 bases). The CDR3 has 13 amino acids. Trimming removed 0 bases from V and 7 bases from J, with 9 bases in between. The germline V gene has CDR1 LGHNA and CDR2 YSLEER. The CDR3 DNA reads as TGCGCCAGCAGCCAAGATAGGGGGTCTGGCTACACCTTC. This translates into CASSQDRGSGYTF.